These 32 T cell receptor beta chains share one sample of origin, sequenced in a study of T cell responses to AZD1222 COVID-19 vaccine listed by TCRdb under 2021. The meaning of the sample's time point label: about 28 days (+/-7) after the second vaccine dose. Libraries were prepared through the immunoSEQ multiplex PCR assay. The immuneACCESS repertoire file appears here via TCRdb, limited to in-frame rearrangements. These files lack a portion of the clones; in checked studies, under half of the deficit traces to unresolved V genes, and the cause of the others is not known. The sample table records about 180,000 clones; more than 75% of these occur just once. The ten biggest clones cover roughly a quarter of the sample. This specimen consisted of peripheral blood, obtained 28 days after the second AZD1222 dose. Receptors originate from an adult who received the AZD1222 COVID-19 vaccine.

The chain carries TRBV6-5 and TRBJ1-2, with TRBD1 matching 10 bases. In germline, CDR1 is MNHEY, CDR2 SVGAGI. The CDR3 spans 14 residues. Trimming removed 4 bases from V and 4 bases from J; junction bases left unmatched: 3. CDR3 loop: CASSSGTGAYGYTF. The CDR3 bases are TGTGCCAGCAGTTCAGGGACAGGGGCCTATGGCTACACCTTC.

The V and J genes are TRBV2 and TRBJ1-5; D remains unclear. The CDR3 totals 16 residues. Germline loops: CDR1 SNHLY, CDR2 FYNNEI. Trimming shortened V by 1 base and J by 6 bases, and 16 bases separated the two germline ends. The CDR3 sequence is CASSEGGGPAAQPQHF. The CDR3 DNA is TGTGCCAGCAGTGAAGGAGGAGGACCTGCAGCTCAGCCCCAGCATTTT. Drawing the rest from reference TRBV2 and TRBJ1-5, the complete variable domain is EPEVTQTPSHQVTQMGQEVILRCVPISNHLYFYWYRQILGQKVEFLVSFYNNEISEKSEIFDDQFSVERPDGSNFTLKIRSTKLEDSAMYFCASSEGGGPAAQPQHFGDGTRLSIL.

This chain links TRBV29-1 with TRBJ2-3; maybe TRBD1 (6 bases). The CDR3 covers 12 residues. From germline, CDR1 is SQVTM and CDR2 ANQGSEA. The CDR3 protein is CSTQGYTDTQYF. In DNA form, the CDR3 reads TGCAGTACACAGGGTTACACAGATACGCAGTATTTT.

J is TRBJ2-3 and V is TRBV14; D perhaps matches TRBD2 (6 bases). The CDR3 loop spans 15 amino acids. Per germline, CDR1 SGHDN and CDR2 FVKESK. Trimming removed 1 base from V and 4 bases from J, with 12 bases in between. CDR3 DNA: TGTGCCAGCAGCCAAGTCCCCGGGAGTCCAGATACGCAGTATTTT. Translating it yields CASSQVPGSPDTQYF. Variable domain in full (rest from reference TRBV14 and TRBJ2-3): EAGVTQFPSHSVIEKGQTVTLRCDPISGHDNLYWYRRVMGKEIKFLLHFVKESKQDESGMPNNRFLAERTGGTYSTLKVQPAELEDSGVYFCASSQVPGSPDTQYFGPGTRLTVL.

The chain carries TRBV6-5 and TRBJ2-2; 7 bases fit TRBD2. V trimming: 6 bases; J trimming: 7 bases; junction bases outside the gene matches: 8. Germline lookup yields CDR1 MNHEY and CDR2 SVGAGI. This CDR3 is 14 amino acids long. The CDR3 nucleotides are TGTGCCAGCAGAACCGGGGGGAGGCTCGGGGAGCTGTTTTTT. Its protein is CASRTGGRLGELFF.

The chain uses TRBV9 and TRBJ1-4; 7 nucleotides match TRBD1. CDR3 size: 14 residues. Germline CDR1 SGDLS, CDR2 YYNGEE. V shed 3 bases, J shed 14 bases, and the junction held 13 bases outside the gene matches. CDR3 bases: TGTGCCAGCAGCGCCGGGACAGCGGGGAGAGTGCTGTTTTTT. Translating gives CASSAGTAGRVLFF.

This clone showed up just once. This sequence joins TRBV12-3 or TRBV12-4 and TRBJ2-7, with D tentatively TRBD1 (6 bases). The CDR3 contains 12 residues. The germline V and J ends were trimmed by 4 bases and 3 bases, with 7 bases remaining between them. The chain's CDR3 is CASSWTDYEQYF. Written as DNA, the CDR3 is TGTGCCAGCAGTTGGACAGACTACGAGCAGTACTTC.

The V call is TRBV19, the J call TRBJ2-5, with D perhaps matching TRBD2 (6 bases). Looked up from germline, CDR1 is LNHDA and CDR2 is SQIVND (reference sequence). The CDR3 length is 14 residues. The V end lost 4 bases, the J end lost 5 bases, and 14 bases lay between the germline ends. This chain's CDR3 is CASSRGGGRETQYF. DNA for the CDR3: TGTGCCAGTAGTAGAGGAGGAGGGAGGGAGACCCAGTACTTC. The variable domain in full, with the rest retrieved from reference TRBV19 and TRBJ2-5, is DGGITQSPKYLFRKEGQNVTLSCEQNLNHDAMYWYRQDPGQGLRLIYYSQIVNDFQKGDIAEGYSVSREKKESFPLTVTSAQKNPTAFYLCASSRGGGRETQYFGPGTRLLVL.

This chain joins TRBV7-9 and TRBJ2-7, with 8 bases fitting TRBD2. The CDR3 has 14 residues. V lost 5 bases, J lost 7 bases, and 10 bases stayed unmatched. CDR1 and CDR2 (germline): SEHNR, FQNEAQ (reference sequence). CDR3 protein: CASSPGGVLGEQYF. The CDR3 DNA sequence: TGTGCCAGCAGCCCCGGGGGGGTCCTTGGAGAGCAGTACTTC. Looking up the rest from reference TRBV7-9 and TRBJ2-7 gives the full variable domain: DTGVSQNPRHKITKRGQNVTFRCDPISEHNRLYWYRQTLGQGPEFLTYFQNEAQLEKSRLLSDRFSAERPKGSFSTLEIQRTEQGDSAMYLCASSPGGVLGEQYFGPGTRLTVT.

This chain connects TRBV6-2 or TRBV6-3 to TRBJ2-1; TRBD1 might be the D (5 bases). Trimming cost V 3 bases and J 0 bases, with 9 bases left between them. Germline V gene sequence: CDR1 MNHEY, CDR2 SVGEGT. This CDR3 region has 15 residues. The CDR3 here is CASSYKGFSYNEQFF. The CDR3 DNA reads TGTGCCAGCAGTTATAAGGGGTTCTCCTACAATGAGCAGTTCTTC.

The chain joins TRBV28 to TRBJ1-2, with D unresolved. This CDR3 comprises 11 residues. Trimming shortened V by 5 bases and J by 7 bases, and 8 bases separated the two germline ends. The germline gives CDR1 MDHEN, CDR2 SYDVKM. Here the CDR3 DNA reads TGTGCCAGCAGTATGGTCCGTGGCTACACCTTC. This sequence encodes CASSMVRGYTF.

The chain employs TRBV9 and TRBJ1-4; 7 bases line up with TRBD1. Germline V gives CDR1 SGDLS, CDR2 YYNGEE. The CDR3 consists of 15 residues. The ends lost 4 bases at V and 8 bases at J; junction bases unmatched: 11. The chain's CDR3 is CASSISGGGQEKLFF. The CDR3 region has the DNA TGTGCCAGCAGCATAAGCGGAGGGGGCCAAGAAAAACTGTTTTTT.

The V and J genes are TRBV7-9 and TRBJ2-2; 9 nucleotides align to TRBD2. The CDR3 contains 15 residues. V gave up 3 bases and J gave up 8 bases; unmatched junction bases: 7. Germline CDR1 reads SEHNR; CDR2 reads FQNEAQ (reference sequence). In nucleotides, the CDR3 is TGTGCCAGCAGCTTGATTTCTAGCGGGACGGGGGAGCTGTTTTTT. Amino acid sequence: CASSLISSGTGELFF.

The rearrangement joins TRBV5-1 to TRBJ2-2; 9 nucleotides align to TRBD1. The length of the CDR3 is 17 residues. Trimming removed 0 bases from V and 0 bases from J; junction bases left unmatched: 3. Per germline, CDR1 SGHRS and CDR2 YFSETQ. CDR3 sequence (DNA): TGCGCCAGCAGCTTGGTGGGACAGGGCCCGAACACCGGGGAGCTGTTTTTT. This encodes CASSLVGQGPNTGELFF.

The rearrangement links TRBV11-3 to TRBJ2-3, with D possibly being TRBD2 (6 bases). The germline V and J ends were trimmed by 5 bases and 8 bases, with 17 bases remaining between them. The CDR3 covers 14 residues. From germline, CDR1 is SGHNT and CDR2 YENEEA. CDR3 region: CASSERQHGGTQYF. CDR3 DNA sequence: TGTGCCAGCAGCGAACGACAGCACGGGGGTACGCAGTATTTT. The whole variable domain, remainder taken from reference TRBV11-3 and TRBJ2-3, is EAGVVQSPRYKIIEKKQPVAFWCNPISGHNTLYWYLQNLGQGPELLIRYENEEAVDDSQLPKDRFSAERLKGVDSTLKIQPAELGDSAVYLCASSERQHGGTQYFGPGTRLTVL.

The J gene is TRBJ2-3, the V gene TRBV30; D is perhaps TRBD2 (5 bases). The CDR3 has 13 amino acids. Germline V gene sequence: CDR1 GTSNPN, CDR2 SVGIG (reference sequence). V was cut by 3 bases and J by 5 bases, with 12 bases left in between. The CDR3 DNA reads TGTGCCTGGAGCCCGGACTCGGTAGATACGCAGTATTTT. It codes for CAWSPDSVDTQYF.

The chain carries TRBV27 and TRBJ2-1; 8 bases match TRBD2. Germline trimming cut 7 bases from V and 1 base from J; bases unmatched to any gene: 9. The CDR3 length is 16 residues. Germline values: CDR1 MNHEY, CDR2 SMNVEV (reference sequence). For the CDR3, the DNA is TGTGCCAGCACCCCCAGCGGGAGAGGGTCCTACAATGAGCAGTTCTTC. Translating gives CASTPSGRGSYNEQFF.

Only one count was recorded for this clone. CDR3 in amino acids: CASSLGEKLFF. The CDR3 bases are TGTGCCAGCAGTTTGGGGGAAAAACTGTTTTTT. The gene calls are TRBV27 and TRBJ1-4; D not certain. Germline V gives CDR1 MNHEY, CDR2 SMNVEV (reference sequence). This CDR3 has 11 amino acids. Deletions cut 3 bases from V and 8 bases from J, with 4 bases between. The full variable domain, in which reference TRBV27 and TRBJ1-4 provide the parts outside the CDR3, is EAQVTQNPRYLITVTGKKLTVTCSQNMNHEYMSWYRQDPGLGLRQIYYSMNVEVTDKGDVPEGYKVSRKEKRNFPLILESPSPNQTSLYFCASSLGEKLFFGSGTQLSVL.

This clone was seen more than once but under ten times. V and J are TRBV28 and TRBJ2-7; maybe TRBD1 (6 bases). The germline CDR1 and CDR2 sequences are MDHEN and SYDVKM. The CDR3 extends over 15 amino acids. V was trimmed by 4 bases and J by 2 bases, leaving 15 bases between them. In DNA form, the CDR3 reads TGTGCCAGCAGTTCTAGGGGGTTTACGGCCTACGAGCAGTACTTC. Amino acid sequence: CASSSRGFTAYEQYF.

Remarks on this clone: At the DNA level, this CDR3 is encoded by other sequences in the same sample as well. This chain connects TRBV14 to TRBJ2-7; TRBD1 aligns across 7 bases. Germline V CDR1 and CDR2: SGHDN, FVKESK. The CDR3 contains 15 residues. Trimming took 0 bases from V and 2 from J; bases not matched to a gene: 4. The CDR3 region has the DNA TGTGCCAGCAGCCAAGATGTTGGACAGGCCTACGAGCAGTACTTC. Its translation is CASSQDVGQAYEQYF.

This clone came up a few times. The chain couples TRBV7-9 to TRBJ1-5; 12 positions match TRBD1. CDR3 length: 17 amino acids. The trim removed 6 bases at V and 3 bases at J, leaving 9 bases unmatched. Germline CDR1 and CDR2: SEHNR and FQNEAQ (reference sequence). CDR3 bases: TGTGCCAGCAGACGGGACAGGGGGCATTTCGACAATCAGCCCCAGCATTTT. Translated: CASRRDRGHFDNQPQHF.

In its sample, this clone was seen a few times. The CDR3 loop reads CASSPSLLNEQFF. CDR3 coding DNA: TGTGCCAGCAGCCCCTCCCTACTCAATGAGCAGTTCTTC. The J gene is TRBJ2-1, the V gene TRBV3-1 (or the pseudogene TRBV3-2), with no clear D. V lost 4 bases to trimming and J lost 6 bases, with 10 bases between them. The CDR3 covers 13 residues. Germline lookup yields CDR1 LGHDT and CDR2 YNNKEL (reference sequence).

This clone has just a few counts. The chain employs TRBV5-4 and TRBJ2-7; TRBD1 agrees at 7 bases. Germline V gene sequence: CDR1 SGHNT, CDR2 YYREEE (reference sequence). The CDR3 totals 14 residues. V lost 4 bases and J lost 4; bases outside the gene matches: 8. CDR3 region: CASSPRGGGYEQYF. CDR3 sequence (DNA): TGTGCCAGCAGCCCGCGAGGGGGCGGGTACGAGCAGTACTTC.

This rearrangement joins TRBV2 to TRBJ2-7; TRBD2 agrees at 11 bases. Trimming removed 4 bases from V and 3 bases from J; junction bases left unmatched: 23. The CDR3 contains 21 residues. Germline-derived CDR1 and CDR2 are SNHLY and FYNNEI. CDR3 protein: CASSGGSDTSGGLLTGYEQYF. The DNA of the CDR3 is TGTGCCAGCAGTGGAGGGTCAGATACTAGCGGGGGCCTCCTAACGGGCTACGAGCAGTACTTC.

V is TRBV27 and J is TRBJ2-7; D is ambiguous. Trimming cost V 4 bases and J 6 bases, with 16 bases left between them. The germline V gene encodes CDR1 MNHEY and CDR2 SMNVEV (reference sequence). The CDR3 contains 14 residues. CDR3 sequence: CASSSTGWSGEQYF. The CDR3 DNA is TGTGCCAGCAGTTCTACGGGCTGGTCAGGCGAGCAGTACTTC.

The chain uses TRBV2 and TRBJ2-3, with 7 positions matching TRBD2. The germline gives CDR1 SNHLY, CDR2 FYNNEI. The J segment lost 4 bases and the V segment lost 3 bases, leaving 7 bases of the junction unmatched. This CDR3 region has 15 residues. The CDR3 DNA follows: TGTGCCAGCAGTGATCTGCGGGAGTGGTCAGATACGCAGTATTTT. Translation: CASSDLREWSDTQYF.

The chain is built from TRBV6-5 and TRBJ2-3; the match to TRBD1 covers 11 bases. Germline loops: CDR1 MNHEY, CDR2 SVGAGI. The CDR3 has 13 amino acids. Trimming removed 8 bases from V and 5 bases from J; junction bases left unmatched: 3. The CDR3 coding sequence is TGTGCCAGCGGAGGGACAGGGGGAGATACGCAGTATTTT. Its protein is CASGGTGGDTQYF.

The chain joins TRBV19 to TRBJ1-5, with D perhaps matching TRBD1 (6 bases). Germline CDR1 LNHDA, CDR2 SQIVND (reference sequence). The CDR3 extends over 16 amino acids. Trimming shortened V by 4 bases and J by 6 bases, and 19 bases separated the two germline ends. Here the CDR3 DNA reads TGTGCCAGTAGTACCGAGGGGGGGGCTCGGGGTCAGCCCCAGCATTTT. Its translation: CASSTEGGARGQPQHF.

The rearrangement uses TRBV24-1 and TRBJ2-5; maybe TRBD2 (6 bases). The CDR3 runs to 15 residues. Germline CDR1 reads KGHDR; CDR2 reads SFDVKD. V was pared by 2 bases and J by 5 bases, with 14 bases between. The DNA for the CDR3 is TGTGCCACCAGTGATTCTTCCCGGGGGAGGGAGACCCAGTACTTC. Translated: CATSDSSRGRETQYF.

This chain joins TRBV15 and TRBJ1-3, with D maybe TRBD1 (6 bases). Trimming stripped 1 base from V and 0 bases from J, with 16 bases between. CDR1 is LNHNV and CDR2 is YYDKDF in the germline V gene (reference sequence). This CDR3 has 18 residues. The CDR3 spells CATSRVGRGGSSGNTIYF. Here the CDR3 DNA reads TGTGCCACCAGCAGAGTGGGTAGGGGGGGAAGCTCTGGAAACACCATATATTTT.

The chain couples TRBV7-9 to TRBJ2-7; D unclear. V lost 5 bases to trimming and J lost 5 bases, with 10 bases between them. The CDR3 extends over 12 amino acids. Germline CDR1 SEHNR, CDR2 FQNEAQ (reference sequence). CDR3 nucleotide sequence: TGTGCCAGCAGCCCCGGCTGGAACGAGCAGTACTTC. This codes for CASSPGWNEQYF.

The chain links TRBV19 to TRBJ2-3, with TRBD2 matching 9 bases. The CDR3 runs 17 residues. The V gene's germline CDR1 is LNHDA and CDR2 SQIVND (reference sequence). Trimming cost V 1 base and J 0 bases; bases outside gene matches: 5. The CDR3 DNA reads as TGTGCCAGTAGTATAGGGGTAACTAGCGGGAGCACAGATACGCAGTATTTT. Its translation is CASSIGVTSGSTDTQYF.